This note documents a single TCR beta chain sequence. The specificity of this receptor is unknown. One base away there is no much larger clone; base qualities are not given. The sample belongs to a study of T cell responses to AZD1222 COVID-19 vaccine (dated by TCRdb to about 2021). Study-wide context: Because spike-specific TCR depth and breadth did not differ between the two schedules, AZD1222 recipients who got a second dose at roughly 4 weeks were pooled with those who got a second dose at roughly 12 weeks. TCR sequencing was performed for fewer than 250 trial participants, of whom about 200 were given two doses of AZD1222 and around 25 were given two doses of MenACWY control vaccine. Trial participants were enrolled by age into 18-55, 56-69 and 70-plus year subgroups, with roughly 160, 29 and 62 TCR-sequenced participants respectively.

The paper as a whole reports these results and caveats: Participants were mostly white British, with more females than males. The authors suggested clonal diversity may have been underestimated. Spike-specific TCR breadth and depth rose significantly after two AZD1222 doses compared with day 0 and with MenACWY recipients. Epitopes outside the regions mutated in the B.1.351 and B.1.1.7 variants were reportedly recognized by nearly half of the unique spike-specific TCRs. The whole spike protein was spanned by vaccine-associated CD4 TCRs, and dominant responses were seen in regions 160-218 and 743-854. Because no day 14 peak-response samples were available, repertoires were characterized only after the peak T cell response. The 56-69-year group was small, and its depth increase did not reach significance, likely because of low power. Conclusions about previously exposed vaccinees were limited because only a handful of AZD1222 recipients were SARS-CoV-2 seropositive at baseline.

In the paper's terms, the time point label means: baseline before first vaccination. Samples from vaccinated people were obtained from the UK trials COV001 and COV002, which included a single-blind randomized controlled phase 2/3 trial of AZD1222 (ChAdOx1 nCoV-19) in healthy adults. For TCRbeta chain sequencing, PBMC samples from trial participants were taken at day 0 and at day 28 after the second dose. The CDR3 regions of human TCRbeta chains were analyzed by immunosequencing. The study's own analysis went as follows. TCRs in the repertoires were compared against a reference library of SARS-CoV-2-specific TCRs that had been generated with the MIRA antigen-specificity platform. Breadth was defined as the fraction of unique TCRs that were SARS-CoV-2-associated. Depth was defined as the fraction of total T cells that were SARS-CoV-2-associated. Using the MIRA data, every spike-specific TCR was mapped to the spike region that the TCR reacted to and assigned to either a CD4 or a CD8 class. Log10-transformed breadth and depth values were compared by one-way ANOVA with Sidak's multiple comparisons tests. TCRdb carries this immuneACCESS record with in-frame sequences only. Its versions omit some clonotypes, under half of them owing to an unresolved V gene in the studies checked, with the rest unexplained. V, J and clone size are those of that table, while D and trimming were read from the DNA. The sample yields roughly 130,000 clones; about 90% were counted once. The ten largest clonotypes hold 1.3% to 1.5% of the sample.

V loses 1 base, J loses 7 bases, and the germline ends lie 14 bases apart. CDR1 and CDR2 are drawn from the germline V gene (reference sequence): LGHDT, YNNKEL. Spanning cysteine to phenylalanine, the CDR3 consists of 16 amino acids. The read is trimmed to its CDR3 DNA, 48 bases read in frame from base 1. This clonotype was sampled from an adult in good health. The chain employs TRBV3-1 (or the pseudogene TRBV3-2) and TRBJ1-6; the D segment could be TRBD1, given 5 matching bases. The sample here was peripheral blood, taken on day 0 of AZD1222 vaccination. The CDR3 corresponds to CASSQVSGMRNSPLHF. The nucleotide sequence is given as TGTGCCAGCAGCCAAGTATCAGGGATGAGGAATTCACCCCTCCACTTT.